These T cell receptor beta chains were read from a single sample in a study of blood T cell repertoires in COVID-19. Measured with immunoSEQ multiplex PCR; TCRdb has only the in-frame clones, and not every one. Of about 68,000 clones listed, 75% to 90% are singletons. Sequenced: peripheral blood. These receptors were taken from a man between 45 and 60 years old with active COVID-19. Each CDR3 is given with its conserved first and last residue. Fields, in order: clone size, V gene, D gene, J gene, CDR3 protein, CDR3 DNA. D genes are given only for firm matches. Part of the rows lack a size; the others show once, few, many or a class for expanded clones.

-,TRBV7-2,-,TRBJ2-7,CASSLARRGARSYEQYF,TGTGCCAGCAGCTTAGCTAGACGGGGGGCTCGGTCCTACGAGCAGTACTTC
once,TRBV6-5,-,TRBJ2-7,CFMSELREQYF,TGTTTCATGAGCGAGCTACGCGAGCAGTACTTC
-,TRBV19,TRBD1,TRBJ1-3,CATFPGGGGNTIYF,TGTGCCACCTTCCCAGGGGGCGGTGGAAACACCATATATTTT
-,TRBV5-4,TRBD1,TRBJ1-2,CASSTGTDLNYGYTF,TGTGCCAGCAGCACCGGGACAGATCTTAACTATGGCTACACCTTC
-,TRBV7-8,-,TRBJ2-4,CASSLTSLTKNIQYF,TGTGCCAGCAGCTTAACTAGCCTAACCAAAAACATTCAGTACTTC
-,TRBV7-9,-,TRBJ1-2,CASSTRQAYPYGYTF,TGTGCCAGCAGCACGAGACAGGCTTACCCCTATGGCTACACCTTC
-,TRBV7-9,TRBD1,TRBJ2-3,CASSGQGAADTQYF,TGTGCCAGCAGCGGGCAGGGGGCGGCAGATACGCAGTATTTT
-,TRBV29-1,-,TRBJ2-3,CSVRAGQGYTDTQYF,TGCAGCGTACGCGCAGGCCAGGGATACACAGATACGCAGTATTTT
-,TRBV6-5,TRBD2,TRBJ2-1,CASREGGPASNEQFF,TGTGCCAGCCGGGAGGGTGGGCCAGCGAGCAATGAGCAGTTCTTC
few,TRBV27,-,TRBJ1-1,CASSLYSAGNTEAFF,TGTGCCAGCAGTTTATATTCCGCGGGGAACACTGAAGCTTTCTTT
few,TRBV19,-,TRBJ2-7,CASSIAGGYEQYF,TGTGCCAGTAGTATTGCCGGGGGCTACGAGCAGTACTTC
-,TRBV6-1,TRBD2,TRBJ2-7,CASSEGAGDPEQYF,TGTGCCAGCAGTGAAGGGGCGGGGGACCCCGAGCAGTACTTC
-,TRBV10-3,TRBD1,TRBJ2-7,CAISGQWDRSYEQYF,TGTGCCATCAGTGGACAGTGGGACAGGAGCTACGAGCAGTACTTC
-,TRBV28,-,TRBJ1-2,CASSFGRAYGYTF,TGTGCCAGCAGTTTTGGCAGGGCATATGGCTACACCTTC